These 12 T cell receptor beta chains originate from one sample sequenced in a study of CDR3 diversity in severe acne. MiXCR, applied by TCRdb to the PCR reads, yields one record per CDR3 protein. Here the sample spans 65,000 to 95,000 distinct CDR3 sequences, 45% to 60% being singletons. The sequenced sample consisted of blood. These receptors were taken from a male donor in good health, without acne.

The V gene is TRBV7-2, the J gene TRBJ2-7; 14 nucleotides match TRBD2. The J call may be faulty, since TRBJ2-1 better matches the DNA end. There are 15 residues in the CDR3. Germline CDR1 and CDR2: SGHTA and FQGNSA. CDR3 DNA sequence: TGTGCCAGCAGCACCGGGACTAGCGGGAGTTATGAGCAGTTCTTC. This encodes CASSTGTSGSYEQFF.

CDR3 amino acids: CSASDRDYHYEQYF. CDR3 coding DNA: TGCAGTGCCTCGGACCGGGACTATCACTACGAGCAGTACTTC. The chain employs TRBV20-1 and TRBJ2-7; 7 nucleotides align to TRBD2. The CDR3 consists of 14 residues. From germline, CDR1 is DFQATT and CDR2 SNEGSKA (reference sequence). V shed 6 bases, J shed 3 bases, and the junction held 11 bases outside the gene matches.

The chain employs TRBV4-2 and TRBJ2-5; 11 bases line up with TRBD2. The J segment lost 5 bases and the V segment lost 1 base, leaving 6 bases of the junction unmatched. The CDR3 spans 16 residues. The germline V gene has CDR1 LGHNA and CDR2 YNFKEQ. CDR3 loop: CASSQVVAGGSETQYF. The CDR3 DNA reads as TGTGCCAGCAGCCAAGTGGTAGCGGGAGGGAGTGAGACCCAGTACTTC.

The chain recombines TRBV7-2 with TRBJ1-4; D uncertain. V lost 5 bases and J 0 bases, leaving 16 bases between the germline ends. CDR3 length: 17 amino acids. The V gene's germline CDR1 is SGHTA and CDR2 FQGNSA. The CDR3 reads CASSLTLPRTTNEKLFF. DNA for the CDR3: TGTGCCAGCAGCCTAACGCTCCCCAGAACAACTAATGAAAAACTGTTTTTT.

The sample holds a few counts of this clonotype. The chain joins TRBV11-2 to TRBJ1-3; D uncertain. CDR1 and CDR2 from the germline V gene are SGHAT and FQNNGV. V was trimmed by 6 bases and J by 4 bases, leaving 10 bases between them. This CDR3 region has 13 residues. CDR3 nucleotides: TGTGCCAGCAGAAGAGATGTGGGAAACACCATATATTTT. Residues: CASRRDVGNTIYF.

The chain combines TRBV7-9 with TRBJ1-1; 8 bases agree with TRBD1. Trimming at V came to 5 bases and at J to 4 bases, leaving 3 bases not matched to a gene. The CDR3 runs to 13 residues. Looked up from germline, CDR1 is SEHNR and CDR2 is FQNEAQ (reference sequence). Here the CDR3 reads CASSRDRSTEAFF. For the CDR3, the DNA is TGTGCCAGCAGCAGGGACAGGAGCACTGAAGCTTTCTTT.

This clonotype was observed at least ten times. The J gene is TRBJ2-3, the V gene TRBV30; TRBD2 agrees at 12 bases. This CDR3 contains 19 residues. V dropped 2 bases and J dropped 6; count of bases not matched to a gene: 18. Germline CDR1 reads GTSNPN; CDR2 reads SVGIG (reference sequence). The CDR3 region is CAWSSSLRVTSGRGDTQYF. The CDR3 nucleotides read TGTGCCTGGAGTTCCTCCCTCAGGGTGACTAGCGGGAGAGGGGATACGCAGTATTTT. Full variable domain (remainder filled in from reference TRBV30 and TRBJ2-3): SQTIHQWPATLVQPVGSPLSLECTVEGTSNPNLYWYRQAAGRGLQLLFYSVGIGQISSEVPQNLSASRPQDRQFILSSKKLLLSDSGFYLCAWSSSLRVTSGRGDTQYFGPGTRLTVL.

The chain combines TRBV15 with TRBJ2-2; D not certain. Per germline, CDR1 LNHNV and CDR2 YYDKDF (reference sequence). CDR3 length: 14 amino acids. V dropped 0 bases and J dropped 0 bases, with 2 bases sitting between them. As DNA, the CDR3 is TGTGCCACCAGCAGAGAACCGAACACCGGGGAGCTGTTTTTT. Its protein is CATSREPNTGELFF. Filled out from reference TRBV15 and TRBJ2-2, the complete variable domain reads DAMVIQNPRYQVTQFGKPVTLSCSQTLNHNVMYWYQQKSSQAPKLLFHYYDKDFNNEADTPDNFQSRRPNTSFCFLDIRSPGLGDTAMYLCATSREPNTGELFFGEGSRLTVL.

This clonotype turned up a few times. This chain connects TRBV7-2 to TRBJ2-3, with D uncertain. Germline assignment: CDR1 SGHTA and CDR2 FQGNSA. The CDR3 contains 12 residues. V lost 5 bases to trimming and J lost 4 bases, with 7 bases between them. CDR3 amino acids: CASSQAPDTQYF. The CDR3 DNA is TGTGCCAGCAGCCAAGCCCCAGATACGCAGTATTTT.

This clonotype was detected many times. The CDR3 region is CASSSISGRDGETQYF. The CDR3 DNA follows: TGTGCCAGCAGTTCCATTAGCGGGAGAGACGGAGAGACCCAGTACTTC. The rearrangement links TRBV6-5 to TRBJ2-5; 9 bases are a match to TRBD2. The CDR3 length is 16 residues. Germline CDR1 MNHEY, CDR2 SVGAGI. J lost 4 bases, V lost 4 bases, and 10 bases had no gene match.

As for this clonotype: One junction end disagrees with the germline gene, perhaps due to a read error. The chain is built from TRBV24-1 and TRBJ2-3, with 14 bases matching TRBD2. The V gene's germline CDR1 is KGHDR and CDR2 SFDVKD. The CDR3 runs 15 residues. CDR3 in amino acids: CASSPRLAGGDTQYF. Here the CDR3 DNA reads TGTGCCAGCAGTCCAAGACTAGCGGGAGGGGATACGCAGTATTTT.

Many counts were recorded for this clonotype. The V gene is TRBV28, the J gene TRBJ2-7; 8 positions agree with TRBD1. V shed 7 bases, J shed 3 bases, and the junction held 11 bases outside the gene matches. CDR3 length: 15 residues. The germline CDR1 and CDR2 sequences are MDHEN and SYDVKM. The CDR3 DNA follows: TGTGCCAGCACTATAGGATCCAGGGGGCTCTACGAGCAGTACTTC. Amino acids: CASTIGSRGLYEQYF.